This TCR beta chain was captured in a study of T cell responses to AZD1222 COVID-19 vaccine. At the level of the study: Second doses that came at about 4 or about 12 weeks were put together. Study results and caveats: Seropositive AZD1222 recipients at baseline numbered only 6 or 7. At 160-218 and 743-854, vaccine-associated CD4 TCRs were dominant, and they spanned spike.

For this clone: Its cognate antigen is unknown.

Method: immunoSEQ multiplex PCR; TCRdb's copy keeps in-frame clones and lacks some. The table records roughly 150,000 clones, about 90% of them present only once. Losses at the gene ends were 4 bases for V and 2 bases for J; bases not matched to a gene: 2. Germline V lookup: CDR1 SGHDT, CDR2 YYEEEE. The CDR3 spans 13 residues. The origin of this receptor is an adult in good health. The sequencing used peripheral blood, collected on day 0 of AZD1222 vaccination. The J gene is TRBJ2-5, the V gene TRBV5-6; TRBD1 aligns across 7 bases. The CDR3 DNA reads as TGTGCCAGCAGCCGGGACAGTCAAGAGACCCAGTACTTC. Translated: CASSRDSQETQYF.